The 2 T cell receptor beta chains below come from one sample, sequenced in a study of T cell clonality in common variable immunodeficiency. Study observations and caveats: Reportedly, TCR beta sequences from common variable immunodeficiency showed fewer deletions and N-nucleotide insertions.

This table comes from immunoSEQ multiplex PCR, and its TCRdb copy is limited to in-frame clones, with some not included. This repertoire holds roughly 7,000 clones, and none appear only once. Antigens of these TCRs are unknown. Sequenced material: peripheral blood mononuclear cells. These TCRs come from a human donor with common variable immunodeficiency.

In this sample, this clone turned up a few times. The read finishes 3 residues shy of the CDR3 end, and the germline J gene is used to complete it. The chain combines TRBV7-9 with TRBJ2-1; D is ambiguous. The CDR3 has 12 amino acids. Between the trimmed V and J ends, which lost 1 base and 8 bases, there was a span of 6 bases. In germline, CDR1 is SEHNR, CDR2 FQNEAQ (reference sequence). The CDR3 loop is CASSLGSDEQFF. CDR3 DNA (partial): TGTGCCAGCAGCTTAGGGTCGGATGAG.

This clone has a handful of counts. The read is 3 residues too short to cover the CDR3 end, so that end is filled in from the germline J gene. This chain connects TRBV7-2 to TRBJ2-4; TRBD2 aligns across 8 bases. J was trimmed by 2 bases and V by 2 bases; bases with no gene match: 2. The CDR3 runs to 15 residues. Germline V lookup: CDR1 SGHTA, CDR2 FQGNSA. This CDR3 reads CASSLSGSTKNIQYF. The covered CDR3 bases are TGTGCCAGCAGCTTAAGCGGGAGTACCAAAAACATT.